This entry lists 30 T cell receptor beta chains sequenced from one sample in a study of T cell responses to AZD1222 COVID-19 vaccine. Using immunoSEQ multiplex PCR, the repertoire was profiled, and TCRdb retains in-frame clones only, with some absent. Of 150,000 to 200,000 clones in the sample, roughly nine tenths were seen once. Sample: peripheral blood, taken on day 0 of MenACWY control vaccination. Source of these receptors: an adult in good health.

DNA of the CDR3: TGTGCCAGCAGTTATAGGCGGGAGAGCAATGAGCAGTTCTTC. This encodes CASSYRRESNEQFF. The chain couples TRBV6-5 to TRBJ2-1; 7 bases fit TRBD2. V lost 3 bases and J lost 6; bases outside the gene matches: 5. Germline CDR1 MNHEY, CDR2 SVGAGI. The CDR3 is 14 residues long.

The chain employs TRBV6-5 and TRBJ1-6; tentative D call: TRBD1 (5 bases). V lost 8 bases and J 7 bases, leaving 15 bases between the germline ends. Per the germline V gene, CDR1 is MNHEY and CDR2 is SVGAGI. There are 14 residues in the CDR3. DNA for the CDR3: TGTGCCAGCCGGGGCACCGGGCCAAATTCACCCCTCCACTTT. Translating gives CASRGTGPNSPLHF.

The chain combines TRBV30 with TRBJ1-2; 7 positions agree with TRBD1. Germline V gene sequence: CDR1 GTSNPN, CDR2 SVGIG (reference sequence). V was clipped by 7 bases and J by 0 bases; unmatched bases: 5. The CDR3 runs to 13 residues. This chain's CDR3 is CASRDRSNYGYTF. DNA of the CDR3: TGTGCCTCAAGGGACAGATCTAACTATGGCTACACCTTC.

The genes are TRBV5-6 and TRBJ2-5; D is ambiguous. V was pared by 4 bases and J by 9 bases, with 16 bases between. The CDR3 extends over 13 amino acids. CDR1 is SGHDT and CDR2 is YYEEEE in the germline V gene. Written as DNA, the CDR3 is TGTGCCAGCAGCGGCAGAAATAATCGGGCCCAGTACTTC. This translates into CASSGRNNRAQYF.

The rearrangement uses TRBV7-9 and TRBJ1-1; 7 bases map to TRBD1. Germline-derived CDR1 and CDR2 are SEHNR and FQNEAQ (reference sequence). J was trimmed by 4 bases and V by 11 bases; bases with no gene match: 13. This CDR3 has 14 residues. In DNA form, the CDR3 reads TGTGCCGGCGTTCGACAGGGTGGCGGCACTGAAGCTTTCTTT. Translating gives CAGVRQGGGTEAFF.

CDR3: CASSTGTGTNYGYTF. CDR3 DNA: TGTGCCAGCAGTACCGGGACAGGAACTAACTATGGCTACACCTTC. The J gene is TRBJ1-2, the V gene TRBV27; 8 bases map to TRBD1. The CDR3 runs to 15 residues. Germline V gene data show CDR1 as MNHEY and CDR2 as SMNVEV (reference sequence). V lost 5 bases and J lost 0; bases outside the gene matches: 5.

This chain uses TRBV11-3 with TRBJ2-4; D is unclear. Germline CDR1 is SGHNT and CDR2 is YENEEA. The CDR3 is 20 residues long. V was clipped by 0 bases and J by 0 bases, with 21 bases between them. The CDR3 coding sequence is TGTGCCAGCAGCTTAGAGGCCGGAGCGCGGCAGATATTAGCCAAAAACATTCAGTACTTC. Protein sequence: CASSLEAGARQILAKNIQYF. The whole variable domain, remainder taken from reference TRBV11-3 and TRBJ2-4, is EAGVVQSPRYKIIEKKQPVAFWCNPISGHNTLYWYLQNLGQGPELLIRYENEEAVDDSQLPKDRFSAERLKGVDSTLKIQPAELGDSAVYLCASSLEAGARQILAKNIQYFGAGTRLSVL.

This chain connects TRBV11-3 to TRBJ2-4; D not certain. Germline-derived CDR1 and CDR2 are SGHNT and YENEEA. CDR3 length equals 20 residues. Between the trimmed V and J ends, which lost 0 bases and 1 base, there was a span of 22 bases. CDR3 in DNA: TGTGCCAGCAGCTTAGAGGGTCCCCGTAGGGCTGCCGATGCCAAAAACATTCAGTACTTC. Residues: CASSLEGPRRAADAKNIQYF.

This chain's CDR3 is CSVRGSPQETQYF. In nucleotides, the CDR3 is TGCAGCGTCCGTGGGTCCCCCCAAGAGACCCAGTACTTC. The chain has TRBV29-1 and TRBJ2-5; D ambiguous. This CDR3 is 13 amino acids long. The V end was cut by 6 bases, the J end by 1 base, with 12 bases between. The germline V gene encodes CDR1 SQVTM and CDR2 ANQGSEA.

The chain has TRBV30 and TRBJ2-7; D not resolved. Germline loops: CDR1 GTSNPN, CDR2 SVGIG (reference sequence). This CDR3 is 12 amino acids long. V was clipped by 3 bases and J by 4 bases, with 10 bases between them. In DNA, the CDR3 is TGTGCCTGGAGGGATGGGCGATACGAGCAGTACTTC. Protein product: CAWRDGRYEQYF.

The CDR3 DNA is TGTGCCAGTAGTATACACGGGGCGAACACTGAAGCTTTCTTT. Amino acids: CASSIHGANTEAFF. This chain uses TRBV19 with TRBJ1-1; tentatively, D is TRBD1 (5 bases). The V gene's germline CDR1 is LNHDA and CDR2 SQIVND (reference sequence). Trimming took 2 bases from V and 1 from J, leaving 8 bases between them. The CDR3 length is 14 residues.

This chain links TRBV2 with TRBJ1-5; D is uncertain. V shed 8 bases and J shed 0 bases, with 8 bases lying between them. The CDR3 is made up of 13 amino acids. Germline assignment: CDR1 SNHLY and CDR2 FYNNEI. The CDR3 DNA sequence: TGTGCCAGCGGGGTATTTAGCAATCAGCCCCAGCATTTT. Its translation is CASGVFSNQPQHF.

DNA for the CDR3: TGTGCCAGCAGCTTGAGCGGGAGAGTAGCAGATACGCAGTATTTT. It encodes CASSLSGRVADTQYF. V gene TRBV5-8 combines with J gene TRBJ2-3; 8 nucleotides agree with TRBD2. V shed 1 base and J 4 bases; nucleotides not matched to a gene: 5. In germline, CDR1 is SGHTS, CDR2 YDEGEE. This CDR3 comprises 15 residues.

The genes are TRBV6-5 and TRBJ1-3; 10 nucleotides align to TRBD1. Germline V gives CDR1 MNHEY, CDR2 SVGAGI. The V and J ends lost 6 bases and 8 bases, in that order; junction bases with no gene match: 4. The CDR3 has 13 residues. The CDR3 coding sequence is TGTGCCAGCAGCCGGGACAGGGGACACACCATATATTTT. As protein: CASSRDRGHTIYF.

This chain connects TRBV19 to TRBJ2-7; D is unclear. The V gene lost 5 bases and the J gene lost 2 bases, with 10 bases spanning the gap. Germline V gene sequence: CDR1 LNHDA, CDR2 SQIVND (reference sequence). The CDR3 runs 13 residues. This chain's CDR3 is CASSQTTPYEQYF. The CDR3 bases are TGTGCCAGTAGTCAGACAACTCCCTACGAGCAGTACTTC.

This rearrangement joins TRBV29-1 to TRBJ2-7, with no clear D. Trimming removed 7 bases from V and 5 bases from J, with 12 bases in between. Germline V gene sequence: CDR1 SQVTM, CDR2 ANQGSEA. The CDR3 is 11 residues long. This CDR3 is CSARKGNEQYF. For the CDR3, the DNA is TGCAGCGCCAGAAAGGGAAACGAGCAGTACTTC.

The genes are TRBV28 and TRBJ1-2; 7 nucleotides line up with TRBD1. The V gene's germline CDR1 is MDHEN and CDR2 SYDVKM. This CDR3 region has 13 residues. The ends lost 6 bases at V and 4 bases at J; junction bases unmatched: 5. The CDR3 region has the DNA TGTGCCAGCAGCACTCCAGGGGGCTATGGCTACACCTTC. Translating gives CASSTPGGYGYTF.

The chain carries TRBV6-6 and TRBJ2-1; TRBD2 aligns across 7 bases. Germline V CDR1 and CDR2: MNHNY, SVGAGI (reference sequence). This CDR3 is 17 amino acids long. The junction had 11 bases not matched to a gene; V was cut back by 5 bases and J by 1 base. The CDR3 here is CASSPHLGRGSYNEQFF. In DNA, the CDR3 is TGTGCCAGCAGTCCCCATTTGGGGAGGGGATCCTACAATGAGCAGTTCTTC.

V is TRBV13 and J is TRBJ1-1; D gene uncertain. With 5 bases removed from V and 1 base from J, the gap between germline ends came to 8 bases. CDR1 is PRHDT, CDR2 FYEKMQ, per germline (reference sequence). There are 13 residues in the CDR3. The CDR3 sequence is CASSRTQNTEAFF. The CDR3 coding sequence is TGTGCCAGCAGCCGGACTCAGAACACTGAAGCTTTCTTT.

This clone was counted a single time. CDR3 amino acids: CAISEGGANYGYTF. CDR3 DNA: TGTGCCATCAGTGAAGGCGGAGCTAACTATGGCTACACCTTC. V usage is TRBV10-3 and J usage is TRBJ1-2, with no clear D. V was clipped by 3 bases and J by 0 bases, with 8 bases between them. Germline CDR1 ENHRY, CDR2 SYGVKD. The CDR3 sequence is 14 residues long.

V gene TRBV2 combines with J gene TRBJ2-5, with a weak D call TRBD1 (5 bases). This CDR3 is built from 12 residues. From germline, CDR1 is SNHLY and CDR2 FYNNEI. V was clipped by 6 bases and J by 3 bases, with 8 bases between them. CDR3 bases: TGTGCCAGCAGCCAGGGTGAAGAGACCCAGTACTTC. The encoded protein is CASSQGEETQYF.

In DNA, the CDR3 is TGTGCCAGCAGCGTAAAGAGCGGGGGCCAAGCTTTCTTT. This sequence encodes CASSVKSGGQAFF. V and J are TRBV9 and TRBJ1-1; possibly TRBD1 for D (6 bases). V was pared by 1 base and J by 9 bases, with 13 bases between. This CDR3 is built from 13 residues. CDR1 and CDR2 (germline): SGDLS, YYNGEE.

The V call is TRBV13, the J call TRBJ2-2; D is unresolved. The V end was cut by 4 bases, the J end by 4 bases, with 4 bases between. The CDR3 contains 12 residues. Per the germline V gene, CDR1 is PRHDT and CDR2 is FYEKMQ (reference sequence). The CDR3 protein is CASSSLTGELFF. CDR3 in DNA: TGTGCCAGCAGCTCCCTCACCGGGGAGCTGTTTTTT.

This sequence joins TRBV19 and TRBJ1-2; D is unresolved. The CDR3 spans 13 residues. Germline V gene lookup returns CDR1 LNHDA and CDR2 SQIVND (reference sequence). V was clipped by 7 bases and J by 4 bases, with 13 bases between them. CDR3 protein: CASTGPGGYGYTF. CDR3 nucleotides: TGTGCCAGTACAGGCCCCGGAGGCTATGGCTACACCTTC. Full variable domain (missing parts from reference TRBV19 and TRBJ1-2): DGGITQSPKYLFRKEGQNVTLSCEQNLNHDAMYWYRQDPGQGLRLIYYSQIVNDFQKGDIAEGYSVSREKKESFPLTVTSAQKNPTAFYLCASTGPGGYGYTFGSGTRLTVV.

The genes are TRBV7-9 and TRBJ1-4; D is undetermined. This CDR3 spans 15 amino acids. Trimming took 5 bases from V and 0 from J, leaving 10 bases between them. Germline V CDR1 and CDR2: SEHNR, FQNEAQ (reference sequence). The CDR3 sequence is CASSPHSTTNEKLFF. The CDR3 DNA reads as TGTGCCAGCAGCCCACACAGTACAACTAATGAAAAACTGTTTTTT.

The V gene is TRBV10-3, the J gene TRBJ1-1, with TRBD1 matching over 9 bases. V lost 2 bases, J lost 0 bases, and 1 base stayed unmatched. The CDR3 is made up of 15 amino acids. The germline V gene has CDR1 ENHRY and CDR2 SYGVKD. This chain's CDR3 is CAISEGDRVNTEAFF. The DNA for the CDR3 is TGTGCCATCAGTGAGGGGGACAGGGTGAACACTGAAGCTTTCTTT.

The chain joins TRBV10-3 to TRBJ2-1; tentatively, D is TRBD2 (5 bases). This CDR3 has 11 amino acids. Germline CDR1 and CDR2: ENHRY and SYGVKD. Trimming cost V 5 bases and J 10 bases, with 9 bases left between them. The CDR3 DNA reads TGTGCCATCAGTAGCCTAGCCGAGCAGTTCTTC. It translates to CAISSLAEQFF.

This clone has just one count. The chain's CDR3 is CASSEDRTGPSGNTIYF. The CDR3 region has the DNA TGTGCCAGCAGTGAAGACAGGACAGGCCCCTCTGGAAACACCATATATTTT. This rearrangement joins TRBV2 to TRBJ1-3; 7 positions match TRBD1. This CDR3 has 17 residues. After removal of 1 base from V and 0 bases from J, the junction contained 6 bases not matched to a gene. Germline CDR1 SNHLY, CDR2 FYNNEI.

The rearrangement joins TRBV3-1 (or the pseudogene TRBV3-2) to TRBJ2-3; tentative D call: TRBD1 (5 bases). CDR3 length: 14 residues. The V gene lost 1 base and the J gene lost 6 bases, with 11 bases spanning the gap. Germline lookup yields CDR1 LGHDT and CDR2 YNNKEL (reference sequence). CDR3 DNA: TGTGCCAGCAGCCAAGCTATCAGGGCCGATACGCAGTATTTT. This codes for CASSQAIRADTQYF.

The CDR3 DNA reads as TGTGCCACCAATTTCAACACTGAAGCTTTCTTT. Its translation is CATNFNTEAFF. This chain joins TRBV12-3 or TRBV12-4 and TRBJ1-1, with D unclear. The CDR3 covers 11 residues. Between the trimmed V and J ends, which lost 10 bases and 2 bases, there was a span of 8 bases.